Included here is one T cell receptor (beta chain) sequence, with context. Its antigen is still unknown. The PCR had 60 Vbeta and 13 Jbeta primers. Assay used: immunoSEQ multiplex PCR; TCRdb lists only in-frame clones, some missing. The repertoire has about 190,000 clones, more than 70% of them found once; the top ten carry 4% to 5%. The sample belongs to a study of cytomegalovirus exposure and HLA in healthy donors. Notes on the study in general: TCR beta chain V- and J-gene trimming was linked, in a later analysis, to a missense variant in DCLRE1C. In the analysis, some V segments, TRBV6-2 and TRBV6-3 included, were excluded as indistinguishable.

The CDR3 length is 15 residues. Germline V gene lookup returns CDR1 SGHRS and CDR2 YFSETQ. V lost 5 bases and J lost 9; bases outside the gene matches: 9. This rearrangement joins TRBV5-1 to TRBJ1-6; TRBD1 matches 9 bases. The material sequenced was PBMCs. This TCR was recovered from a man aged 25 to 45 in good health and CMV-seropositive. CDR3 loop: CASRLLQGAASPLHF. CDR3 nucleotide sequence: TGCGCCAGCAGATTACTACAGGGGGCCGCTTCACCCCTCCACTTT.